This T cell receptor beta chain comes out of a study of T cell repertoires in cytomegalovirus infection. Overall study findings and caveats: CMV-specific TCR beta clonotypes restricted by HLA-C were the ones dominating the ex vivo response.

V was cut by 5 bases and J by 0 bases, with 11 bases left in between. CDR3 length: 15 residues. CDR1 and CDR2 from the germline V gene are SGHVS and FQNEAQ. From the reads, TCRdb called clonotypes with MiXCR, one entry per CDR3 protein. The repertoire consists of 40,000 to 60,000 distinct CDR3 sequences, with about a fifth occurring once and the leading ten covering around 90%. A word on this clonotype: No antigen is known for it.

The sequence came from a human donor in good health (CMV status not recorded). Some clones in this sample may be carry-over from other donors' samples. The gene calls are TRBV7-8 and TRBJ1-3, with D possibly matching TRBD1 (5 bases). The sample here was CD8+ T cells from cultured PBMCs, taken from culture after CMV antigen stimulation. CDR3 residues: CASSIGASSGNTIYF. CDR3 nucleotide sequence: TGTGCCAGCAGCATAGGGGCCAGCTCTGGAAACACCATATATTTT.